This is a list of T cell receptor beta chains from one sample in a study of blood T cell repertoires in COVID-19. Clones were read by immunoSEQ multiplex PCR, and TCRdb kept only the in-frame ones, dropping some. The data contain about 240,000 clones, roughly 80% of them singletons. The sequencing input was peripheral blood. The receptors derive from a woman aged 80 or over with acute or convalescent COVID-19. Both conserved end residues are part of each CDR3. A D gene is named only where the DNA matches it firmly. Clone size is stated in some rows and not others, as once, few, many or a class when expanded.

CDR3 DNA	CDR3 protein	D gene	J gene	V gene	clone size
TGTGCCAGCAGCCCGGACAGGGGTCGGGGGGAGCTGTTTTTT	CASSPDRGRGELFF	TRBD1	TRBJ2-2	TRBV7-8	-
TGTGCCAGCAGTTTAGCGGGAGGCTACACCTTC	CASSLAGGYTF	-	TRBJ1-2	TRBV28	once
TGTGCCAGCAGCCCGGGACTAGCGGGGGGGAGGGAGACCCAGTACTTC	CASSPGLAGGRETQYF	TRBD2	TRBJ2-5	TRBV2	-
TGTGCCAGCAGACAGGGGGCAGGTGGAAACACCATATATTTT	CASRQGAGGNTIYF	TRBD1	TRBJ1-3	TRBV28	-
TGTGCCAGCTCACCCGGGACAGGGGATACTGAAGCTTTCTTT	CASSPGTGDTEAFF	TRBD1	TRBJ1-1	TRBV18	few
TGCGCCAGCAGCCCAGGACAGGGGGCTCATAATTCACCCCTCCACTTT	CASSPGQGAHNSPLHF	TRBD1	TRBJ1-6	TRBV5-1	-
TGTGCCAGCAGCGCAACAGGAGCAACTAATGAAAAACTGTTTTTT	CASSATGATNEKLFF	-	TRBJ1-4	TRBV7-9	few
TGTGCCAGCAGTGAATCCGGACAGGGGATTTCCGAGCAGTACTTC	CASSESGQGISEQYF	TRBD1	TRBJ2-7	TRBV2	-
TGTGCCAGCGGGCAGGGTTACGAGCAGTACTTC	CASGQGYEQYF	-	TRBJ2-7	TRBV9	-
TGTGCCAGCAGTTCAGGACACAGGGAAGGAAACACCATATATTTT	CASSSGHREGNTIYF	-	TRBJ1-3	TRBV6-5	-
TGCGCCAGCAGCTTGCTAGCGGGGGGGCACGGTGAGCAGTTCTTC	CASSLLAGGHGEQFF	TRBD2	TRBJ2-1	TRBV5-1	-
TGTGCCAGCAGTTACAAAGGCCTAGCGGAGACCTACGAGCAGTACTTC	CASSYKGLAETYEQYF	TRBD2	TRBJ2-7	TRBV6-2/TRBV6-3	-
TGTGCCAGCAGTTTAACCCCGCCTAACTACGAGCAGTACTTC	CASSLTPPNYEQYF	-	TRBJ2-7	TRBV28	-
TGTGCCAGCAGCGTAGAATCGGGTATGAGGGATACGCAGTATTTT	CASSVESGMRDTQYF	-	TRBJ2-3	TRBV9	-
TGTGCCAGTACCAGTTTCAACGCGAACACCGGGGAGCTGTTTTTT	CASTSFNANTGELFF	-	TRBJ2-2	TRBV6-5	-
TGTGCCAGCAGCGCCCGGGACACCTATAATTCACCCCTCCACTTT	CASSARDTYNSPLHF	-	TRBJ1-6	TRBV3-1/TRBV3-2	few
TGTGCCAGCAGCCAATTGGGGACAGCCCACACAGATACGCAGTATTTT	CASSQLGTAHTDTQYF	TRBD1	TRBJ2-3	TRBV14	-
TGCGCCAGCAGCTTGGACAGGGCGGACTATGGCTACACCTTC	CASSLDRADYGYTF	-	TRBJ1-2	TRBV5-1	-
TGCAGCGCCGGGACAGGAGGAAACACCATATATTTT	CSAGTGGNTIYF	TRBD1	TRBJ1-3	TRBV29-1	-
TGTGCCAGCAGTGAAGATGGAGACAGGGGTCGGGGCTACACCTTC	CASSEDGDRGRGYTF	TRBD1	TRBJ1-2	TRBV6-1	-
TGTGCCAGCAGTTTAACAGGATCACCCCTCCACTTT	CASSLTGSPLHF	-	TRBJ1-6	TRBV28	-
TGTGCCTGGGCATCAGGGGCTGGGCGGAATCAGCCCCAGCATTTT	CAWASGAGRNQPQHF	-	TRBJ1-5	TRBV30	-
TGTGCCAGCAGTACCAGGGAGGGTGGATCACCCCTCCACTTT	CASSTREGGSPLHF	-	TRBJ1-6	TRBV2	-
TGTGCCAGCAGCCCTCCCCAGCGGGGGGGTCTCGGAGATACGCAGTATTTT	CASSPPQRGGLGDTQYF	TRBD2	TRBJ2-3	TRBV5-4	-
TGTGCCAGCAGCCCAACTAGCGGGGGCGGCGAGCAGTACTTC	CASSPTSGGGEQYF	TRBD2	TRBJ2-7	TRBV2	few
TGTGCCAGCAGCCTCCAATCGGCAGGGAGGGGTGAAGCTTTCTTT	CASSLQSAGRGEAFF	-	TRBJ1-1	TRBV7-2	-
TGTGCCAGCAGCTTAGCGGGGGCTAGCGGGGGTTCTTACAATGAGCAGTTCTTC	CASSLAGASGGSYNEQFF	TRBD2	TRBJ2-1	TRBV7-8	-
TGTGCCAGCTCATCGACGGAGCGCATGAACACTGAAGCTTTCTTT	CASSSTERMNTEAFF	-	TRBJ1-1	TRBV18	-
TGTGCCAGCAGTCGCGGGACAGATAATCAGCCCCAGCATTTT	CASSRGTDNQPQHF	TRBD1	TRBJ1-5	TRBV6-5	-
TGTGCCAGCAGCTCTAGTGATAATTCACCCCTCCACTTT	CASSSSDNSPLHF	-	TRBJ1-6	TRBV7-9	-
TGTGCCAGCGGGTCCGGACAGGGAGGTCAGCCCCAGCATTTT	CASGSGQGGQPQHF	TRBD1	TRBJ1-5	TRBV3-1/TRBV3-2	-
TGTGCCAGCAGCACAGGGGGCAGCCAGGGTCAAGAGACCCAGTACTTC	CASSTGGSQGQETQYF	TRBD1	TRBJ2-5	TRBV4-2	-
TGTGCCAGCAGTTACGTTCCAGCGGGGGCAATACGAGGTCAGTACTTC	CASSYVPAGAIRGQYF	TRBD2	TRBJ2-7	TRBV6-6	-
TGCGCCAGCAGCTTCCTTCCGGGACAGGAGGAGACCCAGTACTTC	CASSFLPGQEETQYF	TRBD1	TRBJ2-5	TRBV5-1	-
TGTGCCTGGGGGCCCAACGTAATCTCGGGAGAAAAACTGTTTTTT	CAWGPNVISGEKLFF	-	TRBJ1-4	TRBV30	-
TGTGCCAGCCCCCCTAGTGGCGACAGGGGGCACGAGCAGTACTTC	CASPPSGDRGHEQYF	TRBD1	TRBJ2-7	TRBV28	-